This is a list of T cell receptor beta chains from one sample in a study of response to subunit inactivated influenza vaccine. Each CDR3 protein gets one entry after TCRdb re-called the RT-PCR reads with MiXCR. The data hold fewer than 700,000 distinct CDR3 sequences, with approximately 12% observed a single time. Material: PBMCs from blood, obtained 40 to 50 days after vaccination. The receptor set was obtained from a man aged 45-65 years who received an inactivated influenza vaccine. The CDR3 runs from the conserved cysteine through the conserved F or W.

v_gene,j_gene,CDR3aa
TRBV7-2,TRBJ1-6,CASSPQGVSPLHF
TRBV20-1,TRBJ2-7,CSAIGGGGRRTYEQYF
TRBV5-1,TRBJ2-3,CASSPRPSGGPDTQYF
TRBV11-2,TRBJ2-1,CASSLEGSSGYSYNEQFF
TRBV5-1,TRBJ2-7,CASSLATRSYEQYF
TRBV7-9,TRBJ2-7,CASSLRRDGGLYEQYF
TRBV4-3,TRBJ2-1,CASSRQREYLGEQFF
TRBV20-1,TRBJ2-1,CSATTPTVYNEQFF
TRBV6-2/TRBV6-3,TRBJ2-7,CASSYYTGNEQYF
TRBV4-3,TRBJ2-1,CASSQDSGVPNEQFF
TRBV5-1,TRBJ2-5,CASSDGRGTQYF
TRBV7-6,TRBJ2-3,CASSLTAQGAGTDTQYF
TRBV5-1,TRBJ1-2,CASSLGRGFGYTF
TRBV20-1,TRBJ2-7,CSARSGGDYEQYF
TRBV9,TRBJ2-7,CASSVGTPELYEQYF
TRBV24-1,TRBJ2-1,CATSDRTSIEQFF
TRBV7-2,TRBJ2-1,CASSLAMGGRTRSYNEQFF
TRBV20-1,TRBJ2-5,CSAPPSAYPQETQYF
TRBV24-1,TRBJ1-5,CATSGGAAQPQHF
TRBV6-1,TRBJ2-1,CASSPTSGRAFSGNEQFF
TRBV20-1,TRBJ1-5,CSGGALSNQPQHF
TRBV11-2,TRBJ2-7,CASSLTRSSSYEQYF
TRBV7-9,TRBJ2-5,CASSQTPGQETQYF
TRBV20-1,TRBJ2-1,CSARPGLADPYNEQFF
TRBV4-3,TRBJ2-7,CASRQDGREGRYEQYF
TRBV28,TRBJ1-6,CASRWRDRAGGVNSPLHF
TRBV6-6,TRBJ1-2,CASSLDYGYTF
TRBV12-3/TRBV12-4,TRBJ2-3,CASRPTGPSGDTDTQYF
TRBV12-3/TRBV12-4,TRBJ1-6,CASSLLGSSYNSPLHF
TRBV11-2,TRBJ1-1,CASSFGRLYMNTEAFF
TRBV3-1,TRBJ2-4,CASSPGTSSLGNIQYF
TRBV7-6,TRBJ2-7,CASSATSGAYEQYF
TRBV28,TRBJ2-6,CASSPGTGGAGANVLTF
TRBV6-2/TRBV6-3,TRBJ1-2,CASTPDGSYGYTF
TRBV7-2,TRBJ2-3,CASSLARNSATQYF
TRBV29-1,TRBJ2-1,CSVEGWAGRPSPNEQFF
TRBV3-1,TRBJ2-1,CASSQDVRSRGKFF
TRBV27,TRBJ2-1,CASRGGAGGNNEQFF
TRBV5-1,TRBJ1-6,CASGSGQGALNSPLHF
TRBV20-1,TRBJ2-7,CSARVPGTGGTVQYF
TRBV20-1,TRBJ2-5,CSARDRDGETQYF
TRBV29-1,TRBJ2-5,CSVVRGQETQYF
TRBV28,TRBJ2-4,CASSFPTPRSGSAKNIQYF
TRBV7-2,TRBJ2-3,CASSSQGRDTDTQYF
TRBV4-2,TRBJ1-4,CASSQLNEKLFF
TRBV20-1,TRBJ2-5,CSARDPGFQETQYF
TRBV7-3,TRBJ2-2,CASSLSSDGELFF
TRBV20-1,TRBJ2-3,CSARRPGLRGTDTQYF
TRBV20-1,TRBJ2-3,CSAKRGGGSTDTQYF
TRBV2,TRBJ2-5,CASSGEETQYF
TRBV7-8,TRBJ1-2,CASSPMATYGYTF
TRBV5-1,TRBJ2-7,CASSLGQGPSYEQYF